This is a list of T cell receptor beta chains from one sample in a study of T cells after somatic rescue of genetic block. Profiled with immunoSEQ multiplex PCR; TCRdb holds only in-frame clones, not every one. The table has approximately 110,000 clones, just over 90% seen once. Sequenced material: peripheral blood mononuclear cells (PBMCs). These TCRs come from a woman in her late teens or twenties. Both conserved end residues are trimmed from each CDR3.

>TRBV6-5
ASSYGVGGELF
>TRBV11-2
ASSLATGGNYEQY
>TRBV4-2
ASSQASRGDQPQH
>TRBV7-8
ASSPSAGGGFGYT
>TRBV6-5
ASSYDRDYGYT
>TRBV7-9
ASSLRQGTDTQY
>TRBV6-1
ASSERDRGYQGNTGELF
>TRBV21-1
ASSKTDYSQSYEQY
>TRBV7-6
ASSHTRNTGELF
>TRBV18
ASSGGHNSPLH
>TRBV7-9
ASSSGQRWGYT
>TRBV28
ASGGARGARANYGYT
>TRBV2
ASSSRTGGTEAF
>TRBV28
ASSSGHSFNYGYT
>TRBV5-1
ASSQGQGRAGELF
>TRBV4-1
ASSQGWVRGQANEKLF
>TRBV6-1
ASSGGQPNTEAF
>TRBV27
ASSSRPTYSYEQY
>TRBV6-1
ASRGDRSSYEQY
>TRBV9
ASSTSGTYGYT